This entry is about one TCR beta chain. Its antigen specificity is not known. Base qualities are not recorded, but no much larger clone differs from it by a single base. The germline ends are 8 bases apart after V is trimmed by 0 bases and J by 8 bases. CDR1 and CDR2, looked up from the germline V gene (reference sequence), are MNHNY and SVGAGI. The CDR3 holds 13 amino acids from the cysteine to the phenylalanine. Left in the record is the CDR3 DNA by itself, 39 bases read in frame from the first base. The record originates from a study of CD8+ T cells in alopecia areata listed by TCRdb under 2018. Turning to the overall study: The treated patients took part in an open-label pilot trial in which moderate-to-severe alopecia areata was treated with oral tofacitinib at 5 to 10 mg twice daily. RNA was extracted with the PAXgene miRNA kit for fixed scalp, the miRNeasy kit for PBMCs, and the RNeasy kit for mouse skin. Scalp clonality was compared across normal scalp (n=4), patchy alopecia areata scalp (n=8), and alopecia totalis/universalis scalp (n=8). In humans, TCRbeta sequencing was performed on scalp tissue and on sorted CD4+ and CD8+ peripheral blood T cells from healthy controls and from patients with patchy or totalis/universalis alopecia areata. Disease severity in treated patients was measured with the SALT score, which quantifies the percentage of affected scalp surface area. Biopsies were taken from tofacitinib-treated patients at baseline and at 4 and 24 weeks of treatment, and a later scalp biopsy was taken in several of the tofacitinib-treated patients. Tofacitinib was given for 6 to 18 months, followed by 6 months of follow-up off drug to assess delayed response and recurrence. Amplification of TCRbeta CDR3 regions was done by immunoSEQ multiplex PCR using 35 Vbeta forward primers and 13 Jbeta reverse primers. In both human patients and the C3H/HeJ mouse model, the study applied high-throughput TCRbeta sequencing to look at T cell clonal expansion in alopecia areata.

To prepare the library, the immunoSEQ multiplex PCR assay was applied. RNA was extracted from all samples and reverse transcribed into cDNA as template for TCR sequencing. SuperScript III was used to make first-strand cDNA, primed with a 2:1 mix of oligo-dT and random hexamers. Amplification bias was assessed with a synthetic immune receptor repertoire, and residual bias was removed computationally. The authors' pipeline ran thus. Raw reads were preprocessed to remove errors, and CDR3 was defined according to IMGT conventions as the region from the conserved cysteine to phenylalanine. Clonality was computed by normalizing Shannon entropy by log2 of the number of productive unique TCRs and subtracting the result from 1. CD4 or CD8 identity of scalp clones was inferred by cross-referencing scalp TCRbeta sequences with sorted blood CD4 and CD8 repertoires. TCRdb retrieved this table from immuneACCESS and kept in-frame rearrangements only. Not all clones are present; in checked studies, unresolved V genes account for under half, and no reason is known for the remainder. That table is the source of V, J and clone size, and D and trimming were worked out from the DNA. The sample has some 110,000 clones on record, 58% of them singletons. Nearly 30% of the sample comes from the top ten.

Per the publication, the time point label means: more than 3 weeks on oral tofacitinib. In the paper's terms, the treatment or condition label means: oral pan-JAK inhibitor, 5-10 mg twice daily. Lesional scalp punch biopsies and peripheral blood were obtained from alopecia areata patients. PBMCs were isolated by density centrifugation and stained for CD3, CD4 and CD8, and CD4+ and CD8+ T cells were sorted on a FACSAria. Points the paper makes about the study in general: Scalp clonality and the number of expanded CD8+ clones among the top 100 scalp clones were significantly decreased by tofacitinib. Because the treated cohort was small and included a single nonresponder, larger studies are needed to assess links between baseline CD8+ expansion and response. During tofacitinib treatment, many expanded lesional clones stuck around in both scalp and blood, and this persistence may partly explain why relapse happens after treatment is stopped. Shared TCR sequences between patients were less evident than in mice, which may be partly attributable to HLA diversity in the patient population. Compared with normal scalp, lesional scalp, particularly in alopecia totalis/universalis, had higher clonality and more expanded CD8+ clones, which suggests antigenic drive. Unlike mouse skin, which is dominated by gammadelta T cells, normal human skin has resident alphabeta T cells that are also sequenced, and this complicates analysis of the scalp TCR repertoire.

This specimen consisted of CD8+ T cells sorted from blood, obtained at week 4, from a patient treated with tofacitinib. The TCR originated in a human donor with alopecia areata. The chain links TRBV6-6 with TRBJ2-1; the D gene remains uncertain. In nucleotides, the sequence is TGTGCCAGCAGTTACTCCAGGTTACATGAGCAGTTCTTC. This translates into CASSYSRLHEQFF.